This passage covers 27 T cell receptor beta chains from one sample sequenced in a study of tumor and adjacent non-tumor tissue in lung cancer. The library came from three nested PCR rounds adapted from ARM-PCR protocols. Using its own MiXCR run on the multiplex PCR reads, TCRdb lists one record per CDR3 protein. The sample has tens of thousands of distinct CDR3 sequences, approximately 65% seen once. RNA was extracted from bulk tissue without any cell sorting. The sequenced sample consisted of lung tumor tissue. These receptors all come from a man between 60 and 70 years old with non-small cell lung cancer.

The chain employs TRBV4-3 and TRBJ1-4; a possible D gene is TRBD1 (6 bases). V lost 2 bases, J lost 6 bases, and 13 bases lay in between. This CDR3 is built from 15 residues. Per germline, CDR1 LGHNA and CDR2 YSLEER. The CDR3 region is CASSQSGTYDEKLFF. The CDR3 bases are TGCGCCAGCAGCCAATCGGGGACATATGATGAAAAACTGTTTTTT.

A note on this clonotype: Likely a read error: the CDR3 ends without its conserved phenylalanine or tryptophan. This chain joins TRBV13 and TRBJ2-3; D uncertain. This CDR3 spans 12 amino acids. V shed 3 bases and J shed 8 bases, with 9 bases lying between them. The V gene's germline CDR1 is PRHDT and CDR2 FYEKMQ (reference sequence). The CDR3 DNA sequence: TGTGCCAGCAGCTTCCAAGGGTCTACGCAGTATCTT. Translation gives CASSFQGSTQYL.

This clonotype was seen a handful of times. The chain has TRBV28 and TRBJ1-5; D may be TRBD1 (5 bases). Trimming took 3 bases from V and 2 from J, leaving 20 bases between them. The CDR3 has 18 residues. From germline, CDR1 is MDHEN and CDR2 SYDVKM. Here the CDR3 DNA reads TGTGCCAGCAGTTTTGCCAGGGCATCCCGGCTAGGCAATCAGCCCCAGCATTTT. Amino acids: CASSFARASRLGNQPQHF.

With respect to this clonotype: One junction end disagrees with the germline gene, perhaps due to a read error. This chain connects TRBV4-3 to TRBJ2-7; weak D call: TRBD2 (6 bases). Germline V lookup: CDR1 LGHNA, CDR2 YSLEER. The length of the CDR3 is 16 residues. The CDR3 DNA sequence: TGCACGAGCAGCCAAGATTGGGGGGTGGAGGCCTACGAACAGTACTTC. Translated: CTSSQDWGVEAYEQYF.

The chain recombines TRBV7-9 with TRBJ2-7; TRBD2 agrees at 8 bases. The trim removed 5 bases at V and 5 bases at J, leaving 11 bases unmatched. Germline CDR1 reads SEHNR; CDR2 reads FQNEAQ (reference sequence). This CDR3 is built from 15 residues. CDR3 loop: CASSLTIAGLHEQYF. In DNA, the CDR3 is TGTGCCAGCAGCCTAACAATAGCGGGATTGCACGAGCAGTACTTC.

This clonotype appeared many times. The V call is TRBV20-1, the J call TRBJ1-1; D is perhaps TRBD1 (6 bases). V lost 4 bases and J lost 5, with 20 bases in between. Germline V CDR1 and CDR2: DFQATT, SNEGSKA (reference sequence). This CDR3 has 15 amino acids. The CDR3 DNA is TGCAGTGCTAAGGGGGTACACGGAGGGGCTACTGAAGCTTTCTTT. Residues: CSAKGVHGGATEAFF.

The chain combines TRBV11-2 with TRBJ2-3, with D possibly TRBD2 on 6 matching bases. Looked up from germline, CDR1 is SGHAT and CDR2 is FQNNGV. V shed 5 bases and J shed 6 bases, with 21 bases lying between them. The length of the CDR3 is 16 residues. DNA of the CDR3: TGTGCCAGCAGCCGTACCAGGAGGGCCTTTGAGGATACGCAGTATTTT. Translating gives CASSRTRRAFEDTQYF.

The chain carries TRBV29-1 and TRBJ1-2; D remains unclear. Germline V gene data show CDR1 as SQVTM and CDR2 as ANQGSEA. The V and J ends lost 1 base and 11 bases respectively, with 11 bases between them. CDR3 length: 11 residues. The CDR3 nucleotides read TGCAGCGTTGAAGTCGGTATCAGATACACCTTC. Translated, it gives CSVEVGIRYTF.

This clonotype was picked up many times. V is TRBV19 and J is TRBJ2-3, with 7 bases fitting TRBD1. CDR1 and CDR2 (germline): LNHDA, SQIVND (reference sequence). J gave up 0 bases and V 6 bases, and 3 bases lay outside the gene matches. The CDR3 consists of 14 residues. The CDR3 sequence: CASRMTGSTDTQYF. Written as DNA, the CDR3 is TGTGCCAGTAGGATGACAGGGAGCACAGATACGCAGTATTTT.

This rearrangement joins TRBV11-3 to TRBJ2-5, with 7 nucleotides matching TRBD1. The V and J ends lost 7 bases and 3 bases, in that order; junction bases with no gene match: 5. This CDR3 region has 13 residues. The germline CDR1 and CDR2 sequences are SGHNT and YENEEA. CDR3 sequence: CASNWTGEETQYF. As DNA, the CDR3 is TGTGCCAGCAATTGGACAGGAGAAGAGACCCAGTACTTC.

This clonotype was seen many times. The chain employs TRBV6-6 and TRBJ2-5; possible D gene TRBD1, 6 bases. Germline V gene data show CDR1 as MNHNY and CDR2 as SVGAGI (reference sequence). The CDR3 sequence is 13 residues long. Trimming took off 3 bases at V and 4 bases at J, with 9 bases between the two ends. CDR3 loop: CASSYGQTETQYF. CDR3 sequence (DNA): TGTGCCAGCAGTTATGGACAGACAGAGACCCAGTACTTC.

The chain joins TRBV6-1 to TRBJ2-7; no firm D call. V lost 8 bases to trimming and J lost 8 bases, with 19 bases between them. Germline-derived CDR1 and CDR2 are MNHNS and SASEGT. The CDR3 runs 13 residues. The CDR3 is CASSPGAYVQQYF. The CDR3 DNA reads TGTGCCAGCTCTCCAGGAGCCTACGTCCAGCAGTACTTC.

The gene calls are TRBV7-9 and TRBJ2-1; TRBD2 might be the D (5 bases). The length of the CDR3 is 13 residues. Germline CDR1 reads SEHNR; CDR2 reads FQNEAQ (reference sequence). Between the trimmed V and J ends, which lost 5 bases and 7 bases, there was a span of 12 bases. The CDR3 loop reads CASSEGEMNEQFF. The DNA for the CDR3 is TGTGCCAGCAGCGAGGGCGAAATGAATGAGCAGTTCTTC.

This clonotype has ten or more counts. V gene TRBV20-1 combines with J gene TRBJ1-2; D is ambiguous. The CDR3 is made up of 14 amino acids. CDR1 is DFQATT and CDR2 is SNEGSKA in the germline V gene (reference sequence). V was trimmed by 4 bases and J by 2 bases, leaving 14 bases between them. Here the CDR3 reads CSATETNTNYGYTF. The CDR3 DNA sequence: TGCAGTGCTACAGAAACCAACACAAACTATGGCTACACCTTC.

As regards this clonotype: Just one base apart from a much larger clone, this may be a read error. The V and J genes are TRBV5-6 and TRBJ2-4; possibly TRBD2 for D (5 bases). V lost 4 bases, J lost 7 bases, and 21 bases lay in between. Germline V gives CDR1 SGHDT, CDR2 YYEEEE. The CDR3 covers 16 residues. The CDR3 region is CASSGELSGKGNIQYF. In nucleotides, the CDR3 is TGTGCCAGCAGCGGCGAACTATCGGGGAAAGGCAACATTCAGTACTTC.

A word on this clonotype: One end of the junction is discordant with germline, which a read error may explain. The CDR3 DNA follows: TGTGCCTGCAGCCAAGATTGGGGGGGGCGGGTGAAGCCCCAGCATTTT. Protein sequence: CACSQDWGGRVKPQHF. The chain is built from TRBV4-3 and TRBJ1-5, with D perhaps matching TRBD1 (6 bases). There are 16 residues in the CDR3. Germline lookup yields CDR1 LGHNA and CDR2 YSLEER.

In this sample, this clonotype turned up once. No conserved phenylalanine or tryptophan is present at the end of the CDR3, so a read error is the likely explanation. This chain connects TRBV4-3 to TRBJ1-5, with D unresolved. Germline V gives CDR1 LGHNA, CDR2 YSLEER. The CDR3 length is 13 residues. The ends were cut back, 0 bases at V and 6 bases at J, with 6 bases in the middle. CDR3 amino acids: CASSQEWVQPQHL. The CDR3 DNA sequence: TGCGCCAGCAGCCAAGAGTGGGTTCAGCCCCAGCATTTA.

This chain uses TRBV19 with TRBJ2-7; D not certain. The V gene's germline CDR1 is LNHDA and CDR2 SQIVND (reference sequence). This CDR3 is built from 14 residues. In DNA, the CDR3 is TGTACCACAGTCCCCAACAGTCACCACTACGAGCAGTACTTC. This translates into CTTVPNSHHYEQYF.

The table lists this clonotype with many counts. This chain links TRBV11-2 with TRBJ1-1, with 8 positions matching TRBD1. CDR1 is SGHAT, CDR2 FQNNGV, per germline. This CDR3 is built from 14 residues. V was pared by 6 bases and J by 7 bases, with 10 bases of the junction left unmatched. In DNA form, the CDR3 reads TGTGCCAGCAGGACCCTAGGACAGGGCGGTGAAGCTTTCTTT. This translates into CASRTLGQGGEAFF.

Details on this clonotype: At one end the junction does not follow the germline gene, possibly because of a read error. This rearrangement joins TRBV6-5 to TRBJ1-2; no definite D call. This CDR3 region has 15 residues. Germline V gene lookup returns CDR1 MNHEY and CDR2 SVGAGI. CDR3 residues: CASRLTRRVDYGYTF. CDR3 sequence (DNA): TGTGCCAGCAGACTAACACGAAGGGTGGACTATGGCTACACCTTT.

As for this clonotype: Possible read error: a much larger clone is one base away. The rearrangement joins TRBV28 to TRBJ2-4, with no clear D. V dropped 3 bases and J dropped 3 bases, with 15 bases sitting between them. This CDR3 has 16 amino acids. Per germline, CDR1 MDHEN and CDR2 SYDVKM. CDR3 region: CASSFPSHSVKNIQYF. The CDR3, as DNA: TGTGCCAGCAGTTTTCCAAGCCACAGTGTCAAAAACATTCAGTACTTC.

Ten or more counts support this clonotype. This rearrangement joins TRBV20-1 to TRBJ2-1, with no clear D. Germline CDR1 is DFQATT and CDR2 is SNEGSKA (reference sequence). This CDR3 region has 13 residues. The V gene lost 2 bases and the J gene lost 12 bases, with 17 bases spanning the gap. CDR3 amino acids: CSARKTALGSQFF. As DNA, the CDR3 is TGCAGTGCTAGAAAAACGGCTTTGGGATCGCAGTTCTTC.

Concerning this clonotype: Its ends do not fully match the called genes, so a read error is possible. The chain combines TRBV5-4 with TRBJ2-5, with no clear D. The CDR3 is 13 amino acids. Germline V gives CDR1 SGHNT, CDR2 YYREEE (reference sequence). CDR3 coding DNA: TGTGCCAGTATCTTGGGCCGAAAAGAGACCCAGTATTTC. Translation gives CASILGRKETQYF.

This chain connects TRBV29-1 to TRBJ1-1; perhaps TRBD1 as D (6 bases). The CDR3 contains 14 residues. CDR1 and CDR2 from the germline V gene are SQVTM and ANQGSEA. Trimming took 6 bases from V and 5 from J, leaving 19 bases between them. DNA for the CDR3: TGCAGCGTCGGGCAGGGGTCATCTTTTACTGAAGCTTTCTTT. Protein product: CSVGQGSSFTEAFF.

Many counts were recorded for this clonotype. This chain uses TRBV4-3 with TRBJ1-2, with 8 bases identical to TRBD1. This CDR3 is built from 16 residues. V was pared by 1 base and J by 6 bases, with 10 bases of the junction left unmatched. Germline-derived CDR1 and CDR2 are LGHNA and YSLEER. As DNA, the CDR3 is TGCGCCAGCAGCCAAGGGTCGGGACAGGTCGTGGATGGCTACACCTTC. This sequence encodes CASSQGSGQVVDGYTF.

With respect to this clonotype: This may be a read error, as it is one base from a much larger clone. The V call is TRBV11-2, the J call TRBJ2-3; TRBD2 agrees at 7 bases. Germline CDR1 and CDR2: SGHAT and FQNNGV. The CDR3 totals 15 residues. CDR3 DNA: TGTTCCAGCAGCTTCGGACTAGGACGCACAGATACGCAGTATTTT. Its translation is CSSSFGLGRTDTQYF.

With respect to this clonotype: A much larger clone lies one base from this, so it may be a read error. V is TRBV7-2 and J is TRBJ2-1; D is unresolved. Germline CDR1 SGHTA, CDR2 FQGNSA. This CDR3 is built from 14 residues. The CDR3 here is CASSSRGSYNEQLF. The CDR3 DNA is TGTGCCAGCAGCTCACGCGGCTCCTACAATGAGCAGTTATTC.